The 27 T cell receptor beta chains presented below share a single source sample, sequenced in a study of blood T cell repertoires in COVID-19. Clones were read by immunoSEQ multiplex PCR, and TCRdb kept only the in-frame ones, dropping some. The table has 80,000 to 100,000 clones, about 74% seen once. What was sequenced was peripheral blood. These receptors originate from a man in his sixties or seventies with COVID-19, enrolled during active disease.

The sample holds a few counts of this clone. The V call is TRBV3-1 (or the pseudogene TRBV3-2), the J call TRBJ2-7; 8 nucleotides agree with TRBD1. Losses at the gene ends were 0 bases for V and 1 base for J; bases not matched to a gene: 2. Germline V gives CDR1 LGHDT, CDR2 YNNKEL (reference sequence). The CDR3 loop spans 15 amino acids. The DNA for the CDR3 is TGTGCCAGCAGCCAAGATTGGACAGGGTCCTACGAGCAGTACTTC. Its translation: CASSQDWTGSYEQYF.

This chain joins TRBV29-1 and TRBJ1-1, with TRBD1 as a possible D gene (6 bases). Germline lookup yields CDR1 SQVTM and CDR2 ANQGSEA. Trimming stripped 5 bases from V and 4 bases from J, with 11 bases between. The CDR3 sequence is 12 residues long. This CDR3 reads CSVFTGSTEAFF. For the CDR3, the DNA is TGCAGCGTTTTCACAGGGAGCACTGAAGCTTTCTTT.

This clone was counted once. The V call is TRBV7-2, the J call TRBJ1-5; D is perhaps TRBD1 (5 bases). CDR1 and CDR2 from the germline V gene are SGHTA and FQGNSA. CDR3 length equals 12 residues. The V and J ends lost 3 bases and 5 bases respectively, with 5 bases between them. The CDR3 DNA follows: TGTGCCAGCAGCTTCAGGGATCAGCCCCAGCATTTT. This gives the protein CASSFRDQPQHF.

The chain employs TRBV5-1 and TRBJ1-1; TRBD1 matches at 7 bases. This CDR3 region has 15 residues. Germline assignment: CDR1 SGHRS and CDR2 YFSETQ. V lost 3 bases, J lost 1 base, and 6 bases stayed unmatched. The CDR3 DNA reads TGCGCCAGCAGCTGGCGGGACAGCTCGAACACTGAAGCTTTCTTT. It is translated as CASSWRDSSNTEAFF.

This chain joins TRBV18 and TRBJ2-3; no clear D. CDR1 is KGHSH, CDR2 LQKENI, per germline. This CDR3 region has 13 residues. V lost 0 bases and J 6 bases, leaving 7 bases between the germline ends. The CDR3 reads CASSPPVRDTQYF. The CDR3 DNA reads TGTGCCAGCTCACCACCGGTGCGGGATACGCAGTATTTT.

The chain joins TRBV5-1 to TRBJ1-1; possible D gene TRBD1, 6 bases. This CDR3 contains 14 residues. Trimming pared 0 bases from V and 4 bases from J, leaving 10 bases between. Per germline, CDR1 SGHRS and CDR2 YFSETQ. The CDR3 nucleotides read TGCGCCAGCAGCTTGGAACAGGGAAGCACTGAAGCTTTCTTT. The encoded protein is CASSLEQGSTEAFF.

The chain joins TRBV21-1 to TRBJ2-7; the table gives TRBD2 as D, unverified against the DNA. TRBV21-1 is classified as a pseudogene. The CDR3 has 15 residues. CDR3 bases: TGTGCCAGCAGCAAAGCGGCGGGAGGCCCCTACGAGCAGTACTTC. Its protein is CASSKAAGGPYEQYF.

The rearrangement links TRBV18 to TRBJ1-1; 7 nucleotides agree with TRBD1. Germline-derived CDR1 and CDR2 are KGHSH and LQKENI. This CDR3 region has 13 residues. The ends lost 6 bases at V and 4 bases at J; junction bases unmatched: 5. The CDR3, as DNA: TGTGCCAGCTCGGAAACAGGGGCCACTGAAGCTTTCTTT. Translating gives CASSETGATEAFF.

The rearrangement uses TRBV5-4 and TRBJ1-2; 9 nucleotides match TRBD1. This CDR3 is 17 amino acids long. J was trimmed by 7 bases and V by 4 bases; bases with no gene match: 17. Looked up from germline, CDR1 is SGHNT and CDR2 is YYREEE (reference sequence). The CDR3 coding sequence is TGTGCCAGCAGCGGCCGGGACAGGGAGAACTCTCCTGGTGGCTACACCTTC. It codes for CASSGRDRENSPGGYTF. The full variable domain, its missing parts supplied by reference TRBV5-4 and TRBJ1-2, is ETGVTQSPTHLIKTRGQQVTLRCSSQSGHNTVSWYQQALGQGPQFIFQYYREEENGRGNFPPRFSGLQFPNYSSELNVNALELDDSALYLCASSGRDRENSPGGYTFGSGTRLTVV.

The gene calls are TRBV19 and TRBJ2-3; D perhaps matches TRBD2 (5 bases). This CDR3 has 15 amino acids. V lost 1 base, J lost 0 bases, and 8 bases lay in between. Germline V gene data show CDR1 as LNHDA and CDR2 as SQIVND (reference sequence). DNA of the CDR3: TGTGCCAGTAGTATAGTGGCGGGTAGCACAGATACGCAGTATTTT. Amino acid sequence: CASSIVAGSTDTQYF. The complete variable domain, with remaining parts taken from reference TRBV19 and TRBJ2-3, reads DGGITQSPKYLFRKEGQNVTLSCEQNLNHDAMYWYRQDPGQGLRLIYYSQIVNDFQKGDIAEGYSVSREKKESFPLTVTSAQKNPTAFYLCASSIVAGSTDTQYFGPGTRLTVL.

This clone came up once. The chain joins TRBV27 to TRBJ2-7, with D unclear. Germline lookup yields CDR1 MNHEY and CDR2 SMNVEV (reference sequence). This CDR3 is built from 11 residues. Trimming stripped 5 bases from V and 3 bases from J, with 5 bases between. The CDR3 loop is CASSPGYEQYF. CDR3 DNA sequence: TGTGCCAGCAGTCCGGGCTACGAGCAGTACTTC.

CDR3 loop: CASSLSRGDVNEKLFF. In DNA, the CDR3 is TGTGCCAGCAGCTTGTCGCGGGGGGACGTGAATGAAAAACTGTTTTTT. V usage is TRBV5-8 and J usage is TRBJ1-4, with D maybe TRBD1 (5 bases). This CDR3 has 16 residues. Per the germline V gene, CDR1 is SGHTS and CDR2 is YDEGEE. Deletions cut 1 base from V and 5 bases from J, with 15 bases between.

The V call is TRBV5-1, the J call TRBJ1-2; D may be TRBD1 (5 bases). CDR1 and CDR2 from the germline V gene are SGHRS and YFSETQ. V lost 0 bases, J lost 3 bases, and 9 bases lay in between. CDR3 length equals 14 residues. CDR3 nucleotides: TGCGCCAGCAGCTTGGCCGGGGGAGACTATGGCTACACCTTC. Its translation: CASSLAGGDYGYTF.

Only a few counts were recorded for this clone. The genes are TRBV30 and TRBJ1-2; D is perhaps TRBD1 (6 bases). V was pared by 8 bases and J by 4 bases, with 17 bases between. The V gene's germline CDR1 is GTSNPN and CDR2 SVGIG (reference sequence). The length of the CDR3 is 13 residues. The CDR3 spells CAGIHGRGYGYTF. For the CDR3, the DNA is TGTGCCGGGATACATGGCAGGGGCTATGGCTACACCTTC.

This clone has only a few counts. J is TRBJ1-4 and V is TRBV9; D gene ambiguous. Germline CDR1 SGDLS, CDR2 YYNGEE. This CDR3 has 15 residues. V shed 4 bases and J shed 0 bases, with 10 bases lying between them. As DNA, the CDR3 is TGTGCCAGCAGCCCCCGACTTGCAACTAATGAAAAACTGTTTTTT. Amino acid sequence: CASSPRLATNEKLFF. Full variable domain (outside the CDR3, taken from reference TRBV9 and TRBJ1-4): DSGVTQTPKHLITATGQRVTLRCSPRSGDLSVYWYQQSLDQGLQFLIQYYNGEERAKGNILERFSAQQFPDLHSELNLSSLELGDSALYFCASSPRLATNEKLFFGSGTQLSVL.

The chain uses TRBV10-3 and TRBJ2-5; 9 bases map to TRBD2. The CDR3 is 17 amino acids. The ends lost 0 bases at V and 3 bases at J; junction bases unmatched: 8. In germline, CDR1 is ENHRY, CDR2 SYGVKD. The CDR3 nucleotides are TGTGCCATCAGTGAGTCTGACTCGGCTAGCGGGAAAGAGACCCAGTACTTC. It specifies CAISESDSASGKETQYF.

V gene TRBV27 combines with J gene TRBJ1-4, with D perhaps matching TRBD1 (6 bases). V was shortened by 5 bases and J by 4 bases, with 17 bases between the two germline ends. In germline, CDR1 is MNHEY, CDR2 SMNVEV (reference sequence). The CDR3 runs to 16 residues. For the CDR3, the DNA is TGTGCCAGCAGTCCCGAAGGCGGACAGAATAATGAAAAACTGTTTTTT. It translates to CASSPEGGQNNEKLFF.

The table lists this clone with a few counts. The gene calls are TRBV19 and TRBJ2-1, with 8 bases fitting TRBD2. Germline V lookup: CDR1 LNHDA, CDR2 SQIVND (reference sequence). The CDR3 consists of 15 residues. V was clipped by 1 base and J by 9 bases; unmatched bases: 8. CDR3 protein: CASSIGSGRDVEQFF. The CDR3 DNA reads as TGTGCCAGTAGTATAGGCAGCGGGAGAGATGTTGAGCAGTTCTTC.

This chain uses TRBV28 with TRBJ2-2; 12 bases map to TRBD1. The CDR3 runs to 19 residues. Germline V gives CDR1 MDHEN, CDR2 SYDVKM. Losses at the gene ends were 5 bases for V and 5 bases for J; bases not matched to a gene: 15. CDR3 region: CASSPPGTGGAWRTGELFF. Here the CDR3 DNA reads TGTGCCAGCAGTCCTCCCGGGACAGGGGGCGCATGGAGGACCGGGGAGCTGTTTTTT. Full variable domain (rest looked up from reference TRBV28 and TRBJ2-2): DVKVTQSSRYLVKRTGEKVFLECVQDMDHENMFWYRQDPGLGLRLIYFSYDVKMKEKGDIPEGYSVSREKKERFSLILESASTNQTSMYLCASSPPGTGGAWRTGELFFGEGSRLTVL.

This chain uses TRBV6-6 with TRBJ2-1, with 14 bases fitting TRBD2. The CDR3 consists of 15 residues. V lost 5 bases and J lost 8; bases outside the gene matches: 5. CDR1 is MNHNY and CDR2 is SVGAGI in the germline V gene (reference sequence). The CDR3 DNA follows: TGTGCCAGCAGTCTGGGACTAGCGGGAGTTCATGAGCAGTTCTTC. Its protein is CASSLGLAGVHEQFF.

The V and J genes are TRBV5-6 and TRBJ2-1; no clear D. This CDR3 has 15 amino acids. Trimming cost V 0 bases and J 0 bases, with 7 bases left between them. Looked up from germline, CDR1 is SGHDT and CDR2 is YYEEEE. The chain's CDR3 is CASSLGPTSYNEQFF. The CDR3 DNA sequence: TGTGCCAGCAGCTTGGGTCCTACCTCCTACAATGAGCAGTTCTTC. The entire variable domain, with the rest obtained from reference TRBV5-6 and TRBJ2-1, is as follows: DAGVTQSPTHLIKTRGQQVTLRCSPKSGHDTVSWYQQALGQGPQFIFQYYEEEERQRGNFPDRFSGHQFPNYSSELNVNALLLGDSALYLCASSLGPTSYNEQFFGPGTRLTVL.

The chain employs TRBV5-1 and TRBJ2-7; D perhaps matches TRBD1 (6 bases). CDR1 and CDR2 from the germline V gene are SGHRS and YFSETQ. V was shortened by 2 bases and J by 6 bases, with 15 bases between the two germline ends. The CDR3 loop spans 14 amino acids. CDR3 coding DNA: TGCGCCAGCAGCTTAGAAGGGGGTTTCGGCGAGCAGTACTTC. Its protein is CASSLEGGFGEQYF.

This clone was seen more than once but under ten times. The V and J genes are TRBV7-9 and TRBJ1-2; D gene uncertain. The CDR3 loop spans 12 amino acids. V was clipped by 5 bases and J by 7 bases, with 11 bases between them. Per the germline V gene, CDR1 is SEHNR and CDR2 is FQNEAQ (reference sequence). The CDR3 region is CASSPGLVGYTF. The CDR3 coding sequence is TGTGCCAGCAGCCCTGGCCTCGTTGGCTACACCTTC.

The genes are TRBV4-1 and TRBJ1-1, with D possibly matching TRBD1 (5 bases). This CDR3 has 15 amino acids. V lost 0 bases and J 5 bases, leaving 13 bases between the germline ends. CDR1 and CDR2 (germline): MGHRA, YSYEKL. CDR3 sequence (DNA): TGCGCCAGCAGCCAAGATCTAGTCAGGGCTACTGAAGCTTTCTTT. Translating it yields CASSQDLVRATEAFF.

The chain links TRBV27 to TRBJ1-4; D perhaps matches TRBD1 (6 bases). The CDR3 is made up of 17 amino acids. The V gene's germline CDR1 is MNHEY and CDR2 SMNVEV (reference sequence). The ends were cut back, 5 bases at V and 7 bases at J, with 23 bases in the middle. CDR3 DNA sequence: TGTGCCAGCAGTCTCAACAGGGTTTCGCGGTCCAGTGAAAAACTGTTTTTT. This codes for CASSLNRVSRSSEKLFF.

The chain carries TRBV2 and TRBJ2-7, with D perhaps TRBD2 (5 bases). This CDR3 contains 15 residues. The V end lost 7 bases, the J end lost 1 base, and 17 bases lay between the germline ends. Germline lookup yields CDR1 SNHLY and CDR2 FYNNEI. This chain's CDR3 is CASITSSGGSYEQYF. The CDR3 DNA reads TGTGCCAGCATTACGAGCTCAGGCGGGTCCTACGAGCAGTACTTC. The variable domain in full, with the rest retrieved from reference TRBV2 and TRBJ2-7, is EPEVTQTPSHQVTQMGQEVILRCVPISNHLYFYWYRQILGQKVEFLVSFYNNEISEKSEIFDDQFSVERPDGSNFTLKIRSTKLEDSAMYFCASITSSGGSYEQYFGPGTRLTVT.

The V gene is TRBV12-5, the J gene TRBJ2-1, with D maybe TRBD1 (6 bases). Trimming stripped 2 bases from V and 10 bases from J, with 9 bases between. The CDR3 has 12 residues. CDR1 and CDR2 (germline): LGHNT, FRNRAP. The CDR3 nucleotides are TGTGCTAGTGGTTTGTCCGGGACAGAGCAGTTCTTC. It is translated as CASGLSGTEQFF. Full variable domain (rest looked up from reference TRBV12-5 and TRBJ2-1): DARVTQTPRHKVTEMGQEVTMRCQPILGHNTVFWYRQTMMQGLELLAYFRNRAPLDDSGMPKDRFSAEMPDATLATLKIQPSEPRDSAVYFCASGLSGTEQFFGPGTRLTVL.